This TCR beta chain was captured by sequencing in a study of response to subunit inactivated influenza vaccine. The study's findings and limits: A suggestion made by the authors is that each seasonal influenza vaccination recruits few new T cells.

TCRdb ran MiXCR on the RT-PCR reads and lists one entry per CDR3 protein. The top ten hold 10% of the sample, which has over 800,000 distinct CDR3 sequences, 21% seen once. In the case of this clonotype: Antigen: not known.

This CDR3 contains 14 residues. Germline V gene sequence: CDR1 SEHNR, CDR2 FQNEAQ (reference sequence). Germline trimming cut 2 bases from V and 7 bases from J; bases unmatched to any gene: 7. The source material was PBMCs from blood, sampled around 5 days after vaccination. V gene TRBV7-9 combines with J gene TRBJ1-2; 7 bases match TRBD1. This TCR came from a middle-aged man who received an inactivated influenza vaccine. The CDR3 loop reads CASSLSGGGIGYTF. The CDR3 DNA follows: TGTGCCAGCAGCTTATCAGGGGGTGGCATTGGCTACACCTTC.